This T cell receptor beta chain derives from a study of cytomegalovirus exposure and HLA in healthy donors. Study overall: The same platform as the roughly 670 first-cohort repertoires was used for the 95 to 150 validation repertoires, a later analysis reported. Points from the study as a whole: Despite most TCR sequences being rare, some public TCRs occurred in many donors.

Details on this clone: Its target is not known.

TCRdb's copy holds only in-frame clones and misses some; the assay was immunoSEQ multiplex PCR. The data contain about 150,000 clones, more than 85% of them singletons. CDR3 length equals 12 residues. Trimming removed 2 bases at V and 4 bases at J, with 6 bases between. Looked up from germline, CDR1 is SGHDT and CDR2 is YYEEEE. The chain joins TRBV5-6 to TRBJ1-1; TRBD1 might be the D (5 bases). Sequences were obtained from PBMCs. This clonotype originated in a man aged 18 to 35 in good health and CMV-seronegative. The CDR3 DNA follows: TGTGCCAGCAGCTTAAGGGGCACTGAAGCTTTCTTT. Its protein product is CASSLRGTEAFF.